Each of the 7 T cell receptor beta chains below was sequenced from the same sample in a study of tumor-infiltrating lymphocytes in primary liver carcinoma (dated by TCRdb to 2015 to 2018). The sequencing machine was an Illumina HiSeq 2500. TCRbeta-specific cDNA was reverse-transcribed from around 0.45 ug total RNA using a constant-region primer and ProtoScript II reverse transcriptase. TCRbeta libraries were built with three nested multiplex PCR rounds, a slightly modified ARM-PCR procedure. Multiplex TRBV1-TRBV30 forward primers and a Cbeta reverse primer were used in the first two PCR rounds, each of which was run for roughly 10 cycles. TCRdb's own reprocessing of the public reads used fastp at Q25 and MiXCR and kept productive beta chains. Every CDR3 protein is listed once, alongside the most common genes and DNA of its rows. The sample table shows around 40,000 distinct CDR3 sequences, and about three quarters are seen once. The ten top clones hold about 18% of the sample.

Total RNA and DNA were co-extracted without cell sorting from approximately 20-30 mg of bulk tissue using the AllPrep DNA/RNA mini kit. Sequenced input: liver tumor tissue from sampling region 2. This sample's cell subset or site label indicates: tumor region T2, inferior pole. Receptor source: a man aged 40-55 years with primary liver carcinoma and hepatitis B virus infection.

Of note for this clonotype: One end of the junction fails to match germline, which may point to a read error. The J gene is TRBJ2-7, the V gene TRBV6-2 or TRBV6-3; 12 bases are a match to TRBD2. CDR1 is MNHEY and CDR2 is SVGEGT in the germline V gene. The CDR3 consists of 17 residues. CDR3 amino acids: CACSYDGRTSGIYEQYF. The CDR3 coding sequence is TGTGCCTGCAGTTATGATGGGAGGACTAGCGGGATCTACGAGCAATACTTC.

This clonotype appeared once. At one of its ends the junction is not consistent with the germline gene, which may arise from a read error. V usage is TRBV6-5 and J usage is TRBJ2-5, with 7 bases identical to TRBD2. CDR3 size: 16 residues. Germline CDR1 MNHEY, CDR2 SVGAGI. The CDR3 is CATGDRRELNSENQYF. As DNA, the CDR3 is TGTGCCACCGGGGACCGGCGGGAGCTTAATAGCGAGAACCAGTACTTC.

Note on this clonotype: A read error may account for a junction end that differs from germline. The V and J genes are TRBV4-2 and TRBJ2-1; 10 bases are shared with TRBD2. Germline values: CDR1 LGHNA, CDR2 YNFKEQ. The length of the CDR3 is 18 residues. CDR3 sequence (DNA): TGTGCCAGCAGGCAAGCGACTAGCGGGCTCAGTTCCTACAATGAGCTGTTCTTC. Protein product: CASRQATSGLSSYNELFF.

On this clonotype itself: One end of the junction is discordant with germline, which a read error may explain. The chain carries TRBV5-6 and TRBJ2-3; D possibly corresponds to TRBD1 (6 bases). The CDR3 spans 16 residues. Germline loops: CDR1 SGHDT, CDR2 YYEEEE. The DNA of the CDR3 is TGTGCCAGCAGACTTGGGGGCGGAAGTAGCACAGATATGCAGTATTTT. It encodes CASRLGGGSSTDMQYF. The entire variable domain, with the rest obtained from reference TRBV5-6 and TRBJ2-3, is as follows: DAGVTQSPTHLIKTRGQQVTLRCSPKSGHDTVSWYQQALGQGPQFIFQYYEEEERQRGNFPDRFSGHQFPNYSSELNVNALLLGDSALYLCASRLGGGSSTDMQYFGPGTRLTVL.

A note on this clonotype: The germline gene is not matched at one end of the junction; a read error may be the cause. The chain employs TRBV28 and TRBJ2-3; maybe TRBD2 (5 bases). The CDR3 runs 15 residues. CDR1 MDHEN and CDR2 SYDVKM come from the germline V gene. CDR3 amino acids: CASSFLAGYTDMQYF. In DNA, the CDR3 is TGTGCCAGCAGTTTCCTGGCGGGTTACACAGATATGCAGTATTTT.

For this clonotype: The conserved final phenylalanine or tryptophan is absent from the CDR3, which likely points to a read error. The rearrangement uses TRBV2 and TRBJ2-2; 9 positions agree with TRBD1. This CDR3 is 14 amino acids long. Germline V gene lookup returns CDR1 SNHLY and CDR2 FYNNEI. Unmatched junction bases numbered 0, after V lost 4 bases and J lost 3 bases. This CDR3 is CASSGDRDTGELFS. DNA of the CDR3: TGTGCCAGCAGTGGGGACAGGGACACCGGGGAGCTGTTTTCT.

For this clonotype: A junction boundary mismatches the germline segment, possibly from a read error. V gene TRBV11-3 combines with J gene TRBJ2-1; D not resolved. Germline V gene lookup returns CDR1 SGHNT and CDR2 YENEEA. CDR3 length: 14 amino acids. The CDR3 here is CASSSFPNYNELFF. The CDR3 DNA is TGTGCCAGCAGCTCATTTCCGAACTACAATGAGCTGTTCTTC.